The clone carrying this TCR beta chain was detected a few times. The source of the sample is a study of T cells in localized non-small cell lung cancer. This CDR3 has 19 amino acids. Germline trimming cut 5 bases from V and 8 bases from J; bases unmatched to any gene: 21. CDR1 SGHNT and CDR2 YENEEA come from the germline V gene. The table came from immunoSEQ multiplex PCR; TCRdb's copy has only in-frame clones and leaves some out. The sample holds more than 2,000 clones, approximately 22% seen once. This specimen was lung tumor tissue, taken before any cancer treatment. The gene calls are TRBV11-3 and TRBJ2-1; 10 bases are shared with TRBD2. The source is a woman aged 40-70 years with stage I lung adenocarcinoma. CDR3 sequence reads: CASSPSTSGASGSSYEQFF. The CDR3 nucleotides are TGTGCCAGCAGCCCATCGACCTCGGGGGCTAGCGGGAGTAGCTATGAGCAGTTCTTC. Drawing the rest from reference TRBV11-3 and TRBJ2-1, the complete variable domain is EAGVVQSPRYKIIEKKQPVAFWCNPISGHNTLYWYLQNLGQGPELLIRYENEEAVDDSQLPKDRFSAERLKGVDSTLKIQPAELGDSAVYLCASSPSTSGASGSSYEQFFGPGTRLTVL.